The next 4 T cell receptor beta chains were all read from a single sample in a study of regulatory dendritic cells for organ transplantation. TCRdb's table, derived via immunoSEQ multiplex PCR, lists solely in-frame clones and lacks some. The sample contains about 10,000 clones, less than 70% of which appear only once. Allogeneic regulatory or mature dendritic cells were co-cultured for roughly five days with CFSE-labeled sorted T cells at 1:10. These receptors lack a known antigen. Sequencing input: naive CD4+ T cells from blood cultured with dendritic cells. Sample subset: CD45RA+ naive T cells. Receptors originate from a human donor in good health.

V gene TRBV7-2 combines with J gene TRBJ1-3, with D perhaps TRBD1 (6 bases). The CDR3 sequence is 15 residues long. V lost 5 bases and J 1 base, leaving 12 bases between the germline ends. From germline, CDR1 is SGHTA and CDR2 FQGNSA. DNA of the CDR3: TGTGCCAGCAGCCCCGACAGGTTTTCTGGAAACACCATATATTTT. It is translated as CASSPDRFSGNTIYF.

In DNA form, the CDR3 reads TGTGCCAGCAGCTCCCAGGGGAACACTGAAGCTTTCTTT. Encoded protein: CASSSQGNTEAFF. The chain links TRBV7-3 to TRBJ1-1; TRBD1 might be the D (5 bases). The V end lost 4 bases, the J end lost 1 base, and 7 bases lay between the germline ends. Germline CDR1 is SGHTA and CDR2 is FQGTGA. The CDR3 spans 13 residues.

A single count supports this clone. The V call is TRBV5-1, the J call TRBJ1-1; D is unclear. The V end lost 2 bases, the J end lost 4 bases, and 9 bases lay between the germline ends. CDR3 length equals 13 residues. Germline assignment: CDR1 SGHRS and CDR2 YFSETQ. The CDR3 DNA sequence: TGCGCCAGCAGCTTTCCGGGGATCACTGAAGCTTTCTTT. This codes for CASSFPGITEAFF.

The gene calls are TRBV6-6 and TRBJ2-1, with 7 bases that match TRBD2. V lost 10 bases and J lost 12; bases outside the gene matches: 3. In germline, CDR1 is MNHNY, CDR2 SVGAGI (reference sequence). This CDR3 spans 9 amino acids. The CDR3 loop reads CATGTTQFF. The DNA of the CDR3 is TGTGCCACAGGGACTACGCAGTTCTTC.